What follows is one T cell receptor beta chain and its context. This clone was detected only a few times. Which antigen it targets is not known. No much larger clone is present one base from it, and per-base qualities are unavailable. The same CDR3 also results from other DNA sequences found in this sample. CDR1 and CDR2, looked up from the germline V gene (reference sequence), are DFQATT and SNEGSKA. Including cysteine and phenylalanine, the CDR3 has 11 amino acids. Only the CDR3 DNA stays, 33 bases, in frame from base 1. V is reduced by 2 bases and J by 1 base, leaving a spacing of 0 bases between them. The trial excluded patients who had a history of autoimmune disease or who were on systemic immunosuppression. In every dose cohort, peripheral blood was drawn for TCR sequencing at baseline, cycle 4 day 1, and cycle 7 day 1. Samples were obtained from an open-label, multicenter, first-in-human phase I dose-escalation trial of ivuxolimab. The trial enrolled adults with locally advanced or metastatic head and neck squamous cell, hepatocellular, melanoma or renal cell carcinoma. Before TCR sequencing, CD4+ T cells and CD8+ T cells were sorted from peripheral blood as separate populations.

The data derive from a study of OX40 agonist ivuxolimab in advanced cancers. For the wider study: Ivuxolimab was an agonistic, fully human IgG2 monoclonal antibody directed against OX40 (CD134), a costimulatory receptor. Of the 50 to 55 dose-escalation patients, hepatocellular carcinoma was present in around 20, melanoma in around 15, renal cell carcinoma in 9 and head and neck cancer in 9. Patients were allowed to have had prior anti-PD-1, anti-PD-L1 or anti-CTLA-4 therapy, and around two fifths of the dose-escalation patients had been treated with checkpoint inhibitors. Partial responses were achieved by three dose-escalation patients, of whom one had hepatocellular carcinoma and two had cutaneous melanoma. The paper describes the monotherapy dose-escalation part (N ≈ 49 patients) of the phase I trial of ivuxolimab. In the dose-escalation cohort, more than 75% of patients were male, and the mean age was about 55 years, with a range of roughly 23 to 85. Intravenous ivuxolimab was administered to patients every 2 weeks at six dose levels: 0.01, 0.1, 0.3, 1.5, 3 and 10 mg/kg. Peripheral TCRbeta sequencing was intended to test whether TCR sequence diversity was altered and clonal T-cell expansion was caused by ivuxolimab. Study-wide findings and limitations: Antigen specificity was not determined for the clonally expanded peripheral T cells. After ivuxolimab, more expanded clones were found on average in CD8+ T cells than in CD4+ T cells. In the 0.1-3.0 mg/kg groups, partial responders had among the lowest normalized peripheral clonal expansion, particularly in CD8+ T cells. At doses of 0.1 to 3.0 mg/kg, clonal expansion of both CD4+ and CD8+ T cells in blood was seen between baseline and week 6. Low levels of normalized T-cell clonal expansion were also seen in some nonresponding patients.

For sequencing of the TCRbeta CDR3 region, genomic DNA was extracted from the sorted cells. The immunoSEQ Assay was used to sequence the TCRbeta CDR3 regions. TCRdb retrieved this table from immuneACCESS and kept in-frame rearrangements only. Not all clones are present; in checked studies, unresolved V genes account for under half, and no reason is known for the remainder. The table for this sample lists more than 65,000 clones; about three quarters of them were counted only once. The ten largest clonotypes hold roughly 2.4% of the sample. The clonotype comes from an adult with an advanced solid tumor such as melanoma, head and neck, liver or kidney cancer. Here the sequenced sample was CD4+ or CD8+ T cells sorted from blood, taken in a trial of the OX40 agonist ivuxolimab. Recombination linked TRBV20-1 to TRBJ1-3; no D gene can be assigned with confidence. For the CDR3, the sequence is CSARSGNTIYF. The DNA sequence is as follows: TGCAGTGCTAGATCTGGAAACACCATATATTTT.